These 5 T cell receptor beta chains were sequenced from one sample in a study of CXCR3-negative and CXCR3-positive naive CD8 T cells. General study points: CXCR3-positive naive cells had TRB CDR3s that were more hydrophobic than CXCR3-negative naive cells had.

Their recognized antigens are unknown. Via 5' RACE with UMI labels, TRB cDNA libraries were prepared. TCRdb re-called the 5' RACE reads and catalogs CDR3 proteins one per entry, DNA excluded. The sample includes tens of thousands of distinct CDR3 sequences. Sequencing used naive CXCR3+ CD8+ T cells from blood. Subset reported: CD45RO-CCR7+CD27+CD95- naive CD8+ T cells expressing CXCR3 (TNR3+). These receptors were taken from a human donor in good health. Some clones in this sample may be carry-over from other donors' samples.

The chain recombines TRBV12-3 or TRBV12-4 with TRBJ2-3; TCRdb designates TRBD2, a call that cannot be tested without DNA. The CDR3 has 20 residues. The CDR3 reads CASSSAASGFSSKGTDTQYF.

CDR3 sequence reads: CASSLGYYEQYF. The rearrangement joins TRBV7-9 to TRBJ2-7. From germline, CDR1 is SEHNR and CDR2 FQNEAQ (reference sequence). The CDR3 length is 12 residues.

The chain couples TRBV5-1 to TRBJ1-1. The CDR3 spans 14 residues. The germline CDR1 and CDR2 sequences are SGHRS and YFSETQ. The CDR3: CASSLWQMNTEAFF.

CDR3 residues: CASSQVSNTGELFF. The chain joins TRBV14 to TRBJ2-2. CDR3 length equals 14 residues. Germline V CDR1 and CDR2: SGHDN, FVKESK.

The rearrangement uses TRBV29-1 and TRBJ1-1; TCRdb calls TRBD1, which cannot be checked without DNA. CDR3 size: 12 residues. Germline V gives CDR1 SQVTM, CDR2 ANQGSEA. The CDR3 loop reads CSARTGAGEAFF.